One and the same sample provided the 18 T cell receptor beta chains below, sequenced in a study of T-cell reconstitution after alpha-beta-depleted transplantation in children. TCRbeta library construction was performed incorporating unique molecular identifiers. One entry per CDR3 protein, called by TCRdb with MiXCR from the PCR reads. The data contain a few hundred thousand distinct CDR3 sequences, roughly 15% of them singletons. The sample consisted of PBMCs, taken from the stem cell graft. The receptors here all came from a human donor who donated a stem cell graft to a child with Fanconi anemia.

The V and J genes are TRBV7-2 and TRBJ2-7; D gene ambiguous. CDR1 is SGHTA, CDR2 FQGNSA, per germline. This CDR3 comprises 13 residues. The V and J ends lost 4 bases and 5 bases respectively, with 12 bases between them. The CDR3 DNA follows: TGTGCCAGCAGCTGGAAGTCCTTTGACGAGCAGTACTTC. This translates into CASSWKSFDEQYF.

This clonotype was picked up many times. The chain carries TRBV6-2 or TRBV6-3 and TRBJ1-5; D gene unclear. The V gene lost 6 bases and the J gene lost 4 bases, with 16 bases spanning the gap. This CDR3 region has 15 residues. CDR1 MNHEY and CDR2 SVGEGT come from the germline V gene. The CDR3 DNA reads TGTGCCAGCAGGACGGAAACCAGCCTTAATCAGCCCCAGCATTTT. Protein sequence: CASRTETSLNQPQHF.

The sample holds many counts of this clonotype. This chain links TRBV5-1 with TRBJ2-7; D gene unclear. The CDR3 has 16 amino acids. From germline, CDR1 is SGHRS and CDR2 YFSETQ. The germline V and J ends were trimmed by 0 bases and 5 bases, with 18 bases remaining between them. CDR3 protein: CASSLEGSWIRNEQYF. The CDR3 DNA sequence: TGCGCCAGCAGCTTGGAAGGTAGCTGGATTCGGAACGAGCAGTACTTC. Drawing the rest from reference TRBV5-1 and TRBJ2-7, the complete variable domain is KAGVTQTPRYLIKTRGQQVTLSCSPISGHRSVSWYQQTPGQGLQFLFEYFSETQRNKGNFPGRFSGRQFSNSRSEMNVSTLELGDSALYLCASSLEGSWIRNEQYFGPGTRLTVT.

V and J are TRBV12-3 or TRBV12-4 and TRBJ2-7; 7 bases agree with TRBD2. After removal of 7 bases from V and 4 bases from J, the junction contained 10 bases not matched to a gene. The CDR3 is 14 residues long. The CDR3 loop is CASKPGRGSYEQYF. Here the CDR3 DNA reads TGTGCCAGCAAACCTGGGAGGGGCTCATACGAGCAGTACTTC.

The rearrangement uses TRBV10-2 and TRBJ2-1; 10 bases align to TRBD2. This CDR3 is built from 16 residues. V lost 7 bases and J lost 4; bases outside the gene matches: 10. The germline V gene encodes CDR1 WSHSY and CDR2 SAAADI. The CDR3 bases are TGCGCCAGCAAGGACCGTAGCGGGAGGAAGTACAATGAGCAGTTCTTC. This gives the protein CASKDRSGRKYNEQFF.

V and J are TRBV4-1 and TRBJ2-5; 11 bases agree with TRBD2. Germline V gene sequence: CDR1 MGHRA, CDR2 YSYEKL. CDR3 length: 19 amino acids. V shed 3 bases and J 5 bases; nucleotides not matched to a gene: 17. CDR3 in DNA: TGCGCCAGCAGCCATAGGAATAGCGGGGGGGCCCCGGGGTTTGAGACCCAGTACTTC. The encoded protein is CASSHRNSGGAPGFETQYF.

This clonotype was found a few times. J is TRBJ1-6 and V is TRBV5-1, with D possibly matching TRBD1 (6 bases). Germline values: CDR1 SGHRS, CDR2 YFSETQ. The CDR3 is 14 amino acids. V lost 1 base to trimming and J lost 8 bases, with 10 bases between them. For the CDR3, the DNA is TGCGCCAGCAGCTTGTGGGGGGGCGATTCACCCCTCCACTTT. Amino acids: CASSLWGGDSPLHF.

This chain links TRBV4-1 with TRBJ1-5, with TRBD1 identical over 10 bases. This CDR3 has 15 residues. V shed 3 bases and J 6 bases; nucleotides not matched to a gene: 5. Germline V gene lookup returns CDR1 MGHRA and CDR2 YSYEKL. CDR3 in amino acids: CASSQMTGGGQPQHF. As DNA, the CDR3 is TGCGCCAGCAGCCAGATGACAGGGGGCGGTCAGCCCCAGCATTTT.

This clonotype was observed many times. Here the CDR3 reads CASSLQLRYNEQFF. The CDR3 nucleotides read TGCGCCAGCAGCTTACAGCTCCGCTACAATGAGCAGTTCTTC. The chain carries TRBV5-1 and TRBJ2-1; D is ambiguous. The germline gives CDR1 SGHRS, CDR2 YFSETQ. The CDR3 has 14 amino acids. Deletions cut 2 bases from V and 3 bases from J, with 9 bases between.

J is TRBJ1-2 and V is TRBV7-2; D remains unclear. Trimming stripped 1 base from V and 8 bases from J, with 20 bases between. The CDR3 spans 16 residues. Germline-derived CDR1 and CDR2 are SGHTA and FQGNSA. The CDR3 bases are TGTGCCAGCAGCTTAGACCCTAATTTCCCCGGTGAGGGCTACACCTTC. This gives the protein CASSLDPNFPGEGYTF.

This clonotype showed up many times. This chain links TRBV24-1 with TRBJ1-1; D not resolved. V was clipped by 2 bases and J by 10 bases, with 10 bases between them. Per germline, CDR1 KGHDR and CDR2 SFDVKD. The CDR3 runs to 12 residues. The CDR3 DNA reads as TGTGCCACCAGTGATTCCCGGGGAGTAGCTTTCTTT. Translating gives CATSDSRGVAFF.

This chain uses TRBV7-9 with TRBJ2-6; D gene uncertain. CDR1 SEHNR and CDR2 FQNEAQ come from the germline V gene (reference sequence). CDR3 length: 14 amino acids. The V end lost 7 bases, the J end lost 4 bases, and 11 bases lay between the germline ends. DNA for the CDR3: TGTGCCAGCACCCCAAATCACGGGGCCAACGTCCTGACTTTC. It translates to CASTPNHGANVLTF. Full variable domain (remainder filled in from reference TRBV7-9 and TRBJ2-6): DTGVSQNPRHKITKRGQNVTFRCDPISEHNRLYWYRQTLGQGPEFLTYFQNEAQLEKSRLLSDRFSAERPKGSFSTLEIQRTEQGDSAMYLCASTPNHGANVLTFGAGSRLTVL.

This clonotype was picked up many times. The chain has TRBV6-1 and TRBJ1-2; no clear D. Trimming removed 6 bases at V and 4 bases at J, with 21 bases between. The CDR3 is 16 amino acids. Germline CDR1 is MNHNS and CDR2 is SASEGT. CDR3 residues: CASSSGSLRPFYGYTF. In nucleotides, the CDR3 is TGTGCCAGCAGCTCCGGGTCTCTGAGGCCCTTCTATGGCTACACCTTC.

The CDR3 loop is CASSLGAGQGANEQFF. Here the CDR3 DNA reads TGTGCCAGCAGCTTAGGGGCGGGACAGGGGGCGAATGAGCAGTTCTTC. V usage is TRBV7-2 and J usage is TRBJ2-1; 12 nucleotides align to TRBD1. CDR3 length: 16 residues. Germline V gene lookup returns CDR1 SGHTA and CDR2 FQGNSA. With V trimmed by 1 base and J by 7 bases, 5 bases remained unmatched.

This clonotype was observed many times. V gene TRBV12-3 or TRBV12-4 combines with J gene TRBJ2-5, with 8 positions matching TRBD2. Germline trimming cut 3 bases from V and 2 bases from J; bases unmatched to any gene: 11. This CDR3 spans 17 amino acids. This chain's CDR3 is CASSFRLAGTSQETQYF. The CDR3 bases are TGTGCCAGCAGTTTTCGGCTAGCGGGTACTAGTCAAGAGACCCAGTACTTC.

V gene TRBV5-1 combines with J gene TRBJ2-2; TRBD1 agrees at 7 bases. CDR1 and CDR2 from the germline V gene are SGHRS and YFSETQ. V shed 5 bases, J shed 4 bases, and the junction held 5 bases outside the gene matches. The CDR3 covers 14 residues. CDR3 in amino acids: CASRSAGGTGELFF. The CDR3 coding sequence is TGCGCCAGCAGAAGCGCAGGGGGCACCGGGGAGCTGTTTTTT. Filled out from reference TRBV5-1 and TRBJ2-2, the complete variable domain reads KAGVTQTPRYLIKTRGQQVTLSCSPISGHRSVSWYQQTPGQGLQFLFEYFSETQRNKGNFPGRFSGRQFSNSRSEMNVSTLELGDSALYLCASRSAGGTGELFFGEGSRLTVL.

This clonotype came up a few times. The CDR3: CASSDDRTEAFF. The CDR3, as DNA: TGTGCCAGCTCGGACGACAGGACCGAAGCTTTCTTT. This chain joins TRBV18 and TRBJ1-1; possible D gene TRBD1, 6 bases. This CDR3 is built from 12 residues. V lost 6 bases and J 8 bases, leaving 13 bases between the germline ends. Germline V gene data show CDR1 as KGHSH and CDR2 as LQKENI.

The rearrangement joins TRBV29-1 to TRBJ1-1; 9 nucleotides agree with TRBD1. The CDR3 has 15 amino acids. Per the germline V gene, CDR1 is SQVTM and CDR2 is ANQGSEA. V was clipped by 2 bases and J by 5 bases; unmatched bases: 9. CDR3 loop: CSVEITGTGSTEAFF. CDR3 sequence (DNA): TGCAGCGTTGAAATAACCGGGACAGGGAGTACTGAAGCTTTCTTT.